Listed below are T cell receptor beta chains from one sample, sequenced in a study of blood T cell repertoires in COVID-19. Sequenced by immunoSEQ multiplex PCR; TCRdb stores in-frame clones only, minus some. The table lists nearly 350,000 clones, around nine tenths of them singletons, with about 6.7% in the top ten. Sequenced: peripheral blood. The receptors were gathered from a woman aged 70-85 years with COVID-19, enrolled during active disease. CDR3s include the opening cysteine and the closing phenylalanine or tryptophan. A D gene is named only where the DNA matches it firmly. Rows may omit the clone size; those that give it use once, few, many or a size class.

clone size: -
J gene: TRBJ2-3
V gene: TRBV4-1
D gene: TRBD2
CDR3 DNA: TGCGCCAGCAGCCAAGTTGTTCTTAGCGGGGACACAGATACGCAGTATTTT
CDR3 protein: CASSQVVLSGDTDTQYF

clone size: -
J gene: TRBJ1-1
V gene: TRBV28
D gene: -
CDR3 DNA: TGTGCCAGCAGTTTAAATGGCGTGGCAGGGGACGGAGCTTTCTTT
CDR3 protein: CASSLNGVAGDGAFF

clone size: once
J gene: TRBJ2-7
V gene: TRBV5-4
D gene: TRBD1
CDR3 DNA: TGTGCCAGCAGCTTGGCCGGGACAGGACCCCTAAGGCAGTACTTC
CDR3 protein: CASSLAGTGPLRQYF

clone size: once
J gene: TRBJ2-4
V gene: TRBV19
D gene: -
CDR3 DNA: TGTGCCAGTAGCTGGACAACACTAGCCAAAAACATTCAGTACTTC
CDR3 protein: CASSWTTLAKNIQYF

clone size: -
J gene: TRBJ2-7
V gene: TRBV6-2/TRBV6-3
D gene: TRBD1
CDR3 DNA: TGTGCCAGCAGTTACATCACCGGGACAGGGAACTACGAGCAGTACTTC
CDR3 protein: CASSYITGTGNYEQYF

clone size: -
J gene: TRBJ2-7
V gene: TRBV5-1
D gene: TRBD1
CDR3 DNA: TGCGCCAGCGGGACAGGGCTGTACGAGCAGTACTTC
CDR3 protein: CASGTGLYEQYF

clone size: -
J gene: TRBJ2-2
V gene: TRBV5-3
D gene: -
CDR3 DNA: TGTGCCAGCGGAGGGACCGGGGAGCTGTTTTTT
CDR3 protein: CASGGTGELFF

clone size: -
J gene: TRBJ1-4
V gene: TRBV7-2
D gene: -
CDR3 DNA: TGTGCCAGCAGCTTAGATCCAGCCAGGGAAAAACTGTTTTTT
CDR3 protein: CASSLDPAREKLFF

clone size: -
J gene: TRBJ1-1
V gene: TRBV30
D gene: -
CDR3 DNA: TGTGCCTGGAAATCGACTGAAGCTTTCTTT
CDR3 protein: CAWKSTEAFF

clone size: -
J gene: TRBJ1-1
V gene: TRBV19
D gene: -
CDR3 DNA: TGTGCCAGTAGTATCGACTGGCCGAACACTGAAGCTTTCTTT
CDR3 protein: CASSIDWPNTEAFF

clone size: -
J gene: TRBJ1-1
V gene: TRBV2
D gene: -
CDR3 DNA: TGTGCCAGCAGGACAGGTTTGAACACTGAAGCTTTCTTT
CDR3 protein: CASRTGLNTEAFF

clone size: -
J gene: TRBJ2-7
V gene: TRBV2
D gene: -
CDR3 DNA: TGTGCCAGCAGTGAAGCATCCTTGTCGGCGGCGACGCTGAATTTC
CDR3 protein: CASSEASLSAATLNF

clone size: -
J gene: TRBJ1-1
V gene: TRBV5-1
D gene: -
CDR3 DNA: TGCGCCAGCAGCATGTCAGGGTCCACTGAAGCTTTCTTT
CDR3 protein: CASSMSGSTEAFF

clone size: -
J gene: TRBJ1-1
V gene: TRBV2
D gene: -
CDR3 DNA: TGTGCCAGCAGTGGCGAGACAGGGAACACTGAAGCTTTCTTT
CDR3 protein: CASSGETGNTEAFF